This is a list of T cell receptor beta chains from one sample in a study of tumor-infiltrating lymphocytes in primary liver carcinoma. MiXCR, applied by TCRdb to the multiplex PCR reads, yields one record per CDR3 protein. Seen here are approximately 74,000 distinct CDR3 sequences, about 70% observed once, and the top ten hold approximately 13%. Sequences were obtained from liver tumor tissue from sampling region 4. The source is a woman aged 55-75 years with primary liver carcinoma and hepatitis B virus infection. Each CDR3 is given with its conserved first and last residue. A D gene is named only where the DNA matches it firmly. Clone size, where shown, is once, few, many, or a class for clones that have expanded.

V gene	clone size	D gene	J gene	CDR3 protein	CDR3 DNA
TRBV12-3/TRBV12-4	many	-	TRBJ2-7	CASSGTREQYF	TGTGCCAGCAGTGGGACAAGGGAGCAGTACTTC
TRBV23-1	-	TRBD1	TRBJ2-7	CASSQPWDRGNF	TGCGCCAGCAGTCAACCCTGGGACAGGGGGAACTTC
TRBV5-4	many	TRBD1	TRBJ1-1	CASSLPRGGQVGNTEAFF	TGTGCCAGCAGCTTGCCAAGGGGGGGACAGGTTGGGAACACTGAAGCTTTCTTT
TRBV28	-	-	TRBJ2-7	CASNATGSPTYEQYF	TGTGCCAGCAATGCCACAGGTTCCCCGACCTACGAGCAGTACTTC
TRBV6-5	-	-	TRBJ2-6	CARSRDSPLGGANVLTF	TGTGCCAGGAGCCGGGACTCCCCTTTAGGTGGGGCCAACGTCCTAACTTTC
TRBV11-2	-	-	TRBJ2-3	CASSPLGRADTRYF	TGTGCCAGCAGCCCCCTGGGCCGGGCAGATACGCGGTACTTT
TRBV29-1	-	-	TRBJ2-2	CSVAGDIGEMFF	TGCAGCGTGGCAGGGGACATCGGGGAGATGTTTTTT
TRBV11-2	-	TRBD2	TRBJ2-1	CAGGVGLAAYNEHFF	TGCGCCGGCGGCGTGGGACTAGCGGCATACAATGAGCACTTCTTC
TRBV11-2	-	-	TRBJ2-7	CVTKGKGSLAYRQYF	TGTGTCACAAAGGGGAAAGGGTCGCTTGCCTACAGGCAGTACTTC
TRBV29-1	-	TRBD1	TRBJ2-1	CSVEDSDGTGAYNEQPF	TGCAGCGTTGAAGATTCGGACGGGACAGGGGCGTACAATGAGCAGCCCTTC
TRBV11-2	-	-	TRBJ2-1	CDSSRLNPEVAHEQFF	TGTGACAGCAGCCGTCTAAACCCCGAGGTTGCCCATGAGCAGTTCTTC
TRBV11-2	-	-	TRBJ2-7	CARSHLSWKGAYEKYF	TGTGCCAGAAGCCATTTAAGCTGGAAAGGGGCCTACGAGAAGTACTTC
TRBV6-6	-	-	TRBJ1-1	CASSMTGHTEAFF	TGTGCCAGCAGCATGACTGGACACACTGAAGCTTTCTTT
TRBV12-5	-	TRBD1	TRBJ2-7	CASGFDRGYGQYF	TGTGCTAGTGGTTTTGACAGGGGCTACGGGCAGTACTTC
TRBV7-3	-	-	TRBJ1-1	CASGFQVNTEAFF	TGTGCCAGCGGCTTCCAGGTGAACACTGAAGCTTTCTTT
TRBV11-2	-	-	TRBJ2-3	CVSGLDSTGTSTDTQYF	TGTGTCAGCGGTTTAGACTCTACAGGGACTAGCACAGATACGCAGTATTTT
TRBV4-1	many	-	TRBJ2-1	CASSHGGALGNEQFF	TGCGCCAGCAGCCACGGCGGGGCCCTAGGGAATGAGCAGTTCTTC
TRBV6-5	-	-	TRBJ1-2	CASSYSVTAGGYTF	TGTGCCAGCAGTTATTCGGTGACCGCGGGTGGCTACACCTTC
TRBV5-1	-	TRBD1	TRBJ2-7	CAISLDRLDYEQYF	TGCGCCATCAGTTTGGACAGGCTTGACTACGAGCAGTACTTC
TRBV29-1	-	TRBD2	TRBJ2-5	CSLPLRGGQETQYF	TGCAGCCTTCCCTTGAGGGGAGGGCAAGAGACCCAGTACTTC
TRBV11-2	large	-	TRBJ1-2	CASSSGTEYGYTF	TGTGCCAGCAGTTCCGGGACGGAATATGGCTACACCTTC
TRBV12-3/TRBV12-4	-	TRBD1	TRBJ2-5	CASSFSTGGAEIQYF	TGTGCCAGCAGTTTTTCCACAGGGGGCGCAGAGATCCAGTACTTC
TRBV11-2	-	-	TRBJ2-5	CASNSMTAIKTQYF	TGTGCCAGCAACTCAATGACAGCGATCAAGACCCAGTACTTC
TRBV5-4	-	-	TRBJ2-5	CDSSKDLEATQYF	TGTGACAGCAGCAAGGACCTTGAGGCGACCCAGTACTTC
TRBV5-5	-	-	TRBJ2-1	CASSLAQSFESRGVQFF	TGTGCCAGCAGCTTGGCCCAGTCTTTCGAGAGTAGGGGTGTGCAGTTCTTC
TRBV5-5	-	TRBD1	TRBJ2-2	CASSPLTGFTGELFF	TGTGCCAGCAGCCCGTTGACAGGGTTTACCGGGGAACTGTTTTTT
TRBV6-5	-	-	TRBJ2-6	CASSLDEYEANVLTF	TGTGCCAGCAGTTTAGACGAGTATGAGGCCAACGTCCTGACTTTC
TRBV6-6	-	-	TRBJ1-5	CASSYSTGGGFRSQHF	TGTGCCAGCAGTTATTCCACCGGGGGAGGTTTTCGGTCCCAGCATTTT
TRBV5-1	many	-	TRBJ2-1	CASSRDWGSEQFF	TGCGCCAGCAGCCGGGACTGGGGTAGTGAGCAGTTCTTC
TRBV6-9	-	TRBD2	TRBJ2-1	CASNSTGGRYYNEQFF	TGTGCCAGCAACTCTACAGGCGGGAGATATTACAATGAGCAGTTCTTC
TRBV12-3/TRBV12-4	-	TRBD2	TRBJ2-5	CSSRRLAGRPRVEDQYF	TGTTCCAGCAGAAGACTAGCAGGAAGGCCAAGAGTAGAAGACCAGTACTTC
TRBV10-3	few	TRBD2	TRBJ2-1	CDITGGLADHSYNEQFF	TGTGACATCACCGGAGGACTAGCGGACCACTCCTATAATGAGCAGTTCTTC
TRBV11-2	-	TRBD2	TRBJ2-1	CASSYGASGGYNKQFF	TGTGCTAGCAGCTACGGAGCTAGCGGGGGATACAATAAGCAATTCTTC
TRBV28	-	-	TRBJ2-6	CASSPSPFEANVLTF	TGTGCCAGCAGTCCTAGCCCGTTTGAGGCCAACGTCCTGACTTTC
TRBV29-1	-	TRBD2	TRBJ2-3	CSVGSGSSVLTDTQYF	TGCAGCGTCGGTAGCGGGAGTTCGGTACTGACAGATACACAGTATTTT
TRBV14	-	-	TRBJ2-3	CANSQVPGVITDTQYF	TGTGCCAACAGCCAAGTCCCGGGAGTCATCACAGATACGCAGTATTTT
TRBV12-5	many	-	TRBJ2-2	CASGLALPSAPNTGELFF	TGTGCTAGTGGTTTGGCCCTTCCTAGCGCCCCCAACACCGGGGAGCTGTTTTTT
TRBV6-5	many	-	TRBJ1-4	CASSRRQPDNEKLFF	TGTGCCAGCAGTCGGCGACAGCCAGACAATGAAAAACTGTTTTTT
TRBV6-2/TRBV6-3	-	TRBD2	TRBJ2-5	CASSYRSGRAREAQYF	TGTGCCAGCAGTTACAGGAGCGGGAGGGCCCGAGAGGCCCAGTACTTC
TRBV11-3	-	-	TRBJ2-7	CASCLEPGGTWEQYF	TGTGCCAGCTGCTTAGAGCCGGGCGGGACCTGGGAGCAGTACTTC
TRBV29-1	-	-	TRBJ1-6	CAVPLGNSYNSPPHF	TGCGCCGTACCACTAGGGAACTCCTATAATTCACCCCCCCACTTT
TRBV6-1	many	TRBD1	TRBJ2-7	CASSEIGTGAVEQYF	TGTGCCAGCAGTGAGATAGGGACAGGGGCCGTCGAGCAGTACTTC
TRBV28	-	TRBD1	TRBJ2-1	CASNSLGDRPLNEQFF	TGTGCCAGCAACTCCCTTGGGGACAGACCCCTGAATGAACAGTTCTTC
TRBV9	-	TRBD1	TRBJ1-3	CASSGGTGGNTIYF	TGTGCCAGCAGCGGAGGGACAGGCGGAAACACCATATATTTT
TRBV6-1	-	-	TRBJ2-2	CANSETADIGELFF	TGTGCCAACAGTGAAACAGCGGACATCGGGGAGCTGTTTTTT
TRBV12-5	-	-	TRBJ2-5	CARGTSDSSGETQYF	TGTGCTAGAGGTACCTCCGACAGCTCGGGGGAGACCCAGTACTTC
TRBV29-1	-	-	TRBJ2-2	CCGHSGTGELSF	TGCTGCGGACATTCGGGCACCGGGGAGCTGTCTTTT
TRBV6-1	-	-	TRBJ2-7	CASSVGDSYERHF	TGTGCCAGCAGCGTAGGGGACTCCTACGAGCGGCACTTC
TRBV6-2/TRBV6-3	-	-	TRBJ2-1	CANRPPASESYEQFF	TGTGCCAACAGGCCCCCCGCTAGCGAGAGCTATGAGCAGTTCTTC
TRBV6-6	few	-	TRBJ2-1	CASSYSAGLSNEQFF	TGTGCCAGCAGTTACTCGGCAGGGTTGAGCAATGAGCAGTTCTTC
TRBV19	few	-	TRBJ2-2	CASRSGDTNTGELFF	TGTGCCAGTCGGTCGGGGGATACAAACACCGGGGAGCTGTTTTTT
TRBV28	-	-	TRBJ2-1	CTSNQVENEQLF	TGTACCAGCAATCAGGTTGAAAATGAGCAGCTCTTC
TRBV14	-	-	TRBJ1-1	CAGSQNFAGVGALF	TGTGCCGGCAGCCAAAATTTCGCCGGTGTGGGAGCTCTCTTT
TRBV10-3	-	-	TRBJ1-1	CAISESFSMDTEPFF	TGTGCCATCAGTGAGTCTTTCTCGATGGACACTGAACCTTTCTTT
TRBV5-4	-	-	TRBJ2-1	CASSHHGISYNEQFF	TGCGCCAGCAGCCACCACGGGATCTCCTACAATGAGCAGTTCTTC
TRBV6-1	-	TRBD1	TRBJ2-3	CTSSEATGGTDIQYF	TGTACCAGCAGTGAAGCGACAGGGGGCACAGATATACAGTATTTT
TRBV25-1	once	-	TRBJ2-1	CASSELGPGNEQFF	TGTGCCAGCAGTGAGCTGGGACCTGGCAATGAGCAGTTCTTT
TRBV6-5	-	-	TRBJ1-1	CASAIRPGHPNTKAFF	TGTGCCAGCGCTATAAGACCAGGACATCCGAACACTAAAGCTTTCTTT
TRBV19	-	TRBD2	TRBJ2-1	CASSLRTSGYNEQFF	TGTGCCAGTAGCCTCCGGACTAGCGGGTACAATGAGCAGTTCTTC